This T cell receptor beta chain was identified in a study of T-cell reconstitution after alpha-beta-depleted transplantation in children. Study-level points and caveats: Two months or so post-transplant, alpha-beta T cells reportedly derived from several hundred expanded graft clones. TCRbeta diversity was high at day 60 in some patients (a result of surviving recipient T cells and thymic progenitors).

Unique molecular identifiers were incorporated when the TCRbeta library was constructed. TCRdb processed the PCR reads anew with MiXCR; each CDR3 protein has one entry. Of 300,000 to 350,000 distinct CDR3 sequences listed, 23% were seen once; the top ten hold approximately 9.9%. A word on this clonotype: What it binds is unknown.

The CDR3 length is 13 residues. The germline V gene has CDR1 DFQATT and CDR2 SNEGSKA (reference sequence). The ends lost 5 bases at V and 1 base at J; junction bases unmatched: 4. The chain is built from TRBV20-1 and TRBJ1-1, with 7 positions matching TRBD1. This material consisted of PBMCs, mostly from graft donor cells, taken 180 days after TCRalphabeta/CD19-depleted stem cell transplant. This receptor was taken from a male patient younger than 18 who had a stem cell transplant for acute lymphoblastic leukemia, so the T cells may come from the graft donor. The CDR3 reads CSAPRGGNTEAFF. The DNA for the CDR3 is TGCAGTGCTCCCAGGGGGGGGAACACTGAAGCTTTCTTT.